Sequencing of this T cell receptor (beta chain) was carried out in a study of control samples from healthy donors and cancer patients. Libraries were prepared by immunoSEQ multiplex PCR; TCRdb keeps only in-frame clonotypes and omits some of them. The sample includes about 41,000 clones, approximately 94% of them seen just once. Looked up from germline, CDR1 is SQVTM and CDR2 is ANQGSEA. The length of the CDR3 is 13 residues. The V end lost 3 bases, the J end lost 0 bases, and 7 bases lay between the germline ends. Material for sequencing was blood. The chain employs TRBV29-1 and TRBJ2-3; D gene unclear. The TCR sequence derives from a man aged 55 to 69 in good health. The CDR3 sequence: CSVDARSTDTQYF. In nucleotides, the CDR3 is TGCAGCGTTGATGCCAGGAGCACAGATACGCAGTATTTT.